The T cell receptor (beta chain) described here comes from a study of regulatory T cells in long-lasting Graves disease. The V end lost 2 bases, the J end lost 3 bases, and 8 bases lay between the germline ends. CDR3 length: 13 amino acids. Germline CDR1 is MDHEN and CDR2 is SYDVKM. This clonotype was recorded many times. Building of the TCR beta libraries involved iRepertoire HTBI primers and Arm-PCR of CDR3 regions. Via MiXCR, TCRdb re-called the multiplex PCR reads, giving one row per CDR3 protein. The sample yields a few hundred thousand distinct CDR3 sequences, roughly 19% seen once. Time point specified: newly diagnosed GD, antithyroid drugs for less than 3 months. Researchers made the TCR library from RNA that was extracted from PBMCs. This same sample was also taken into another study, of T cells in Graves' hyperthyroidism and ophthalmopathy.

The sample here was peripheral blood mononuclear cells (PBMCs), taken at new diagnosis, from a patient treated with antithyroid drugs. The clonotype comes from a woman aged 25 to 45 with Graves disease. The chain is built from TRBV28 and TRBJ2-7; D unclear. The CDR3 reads CASSLGPRYEQYF. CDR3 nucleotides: TGTGCCAGCAGTTTAGGACCCCGCTACGAGCAGTACTTC.